The entry below describes one T cell receptor (beta chain). No antigen is known for it. Base qualities are not recorded, but no much larger clone differs from it by a single base. The collaborating institutions used their own protocols to collect whole blood in K2EDTA tubes. For TCRbeta analysis, collaborators shipped samples as frozen whole blood, isolated PBMCs, or DNA extracted from either of those sample types. TCRbeta CDR3 regions were amplified from genomic DNA using the immunoSEQ Assay, a bias-controlled multiplex PCR. The study's own analysis went as follows. Within the assay, amplification of reference gene primers was used to estimate how many nucleated cells each sample contained. To quantify the absolute abundance of each unique TCRbeta CDR3 rearrangement, sequence reads were collapsed and filtered. Productive Simpson clonality was computed per sample as the square root of Simpson's diversity index over productive rearrangements. TCRdb re-hosts the immuneACCESS table, in-frame sequences only. Its copies lack some clones; in the studies checked, an unresolved V gene accounts for under half of them, and the cause for the rest is not known. That table furnishes V, J and clone size, whereas the DNA furnished D and trimming. Across this sample there are about 280,000 clones, with approximately 85% seen only once. Roughly 4.6% of the sample is held by the ten biggest clonotypes.

V loses 5 bases at its end and J loses 3 bases; junction bases beyond the gene matches: 8. Including the terminal cysteine and phenylalanine, the CDR3 comprises 14 residues. Just CDR3 DNA is preserved here, 42 bases in frame from base 1. CDR1 and CDR2, per the germline V gene, are SQVTM and ANQGSEA. These data originate in a study of blood T cell repertoires in COVID-19 (TCRdb year 2020). Concerning the study at large: Samples from collaborators originated in the United States, Italy and Spain and spanned both the acute and convalescent phases of COVID-19. The material from the prospective study consisted of cDNA or gDNA derived from T cells, B-cell-depleted T cells, or PBMCs. Subjects who had been exposed to COVID-19, were actively infected with it, or had recovered from it provided the deeply sampled blood TCRbeta repertoires that made up the dataset. The repertoires were released in a freely available public database meant as a resource for research on the immune response to SARS-CoV-2. The samples were drawn from two sources: the first 160 participants of the ongoing ImmuneRACE study, and 950 to 1,500 subjects contributed by 6 global collaborators. A de-identified subject ID, COVID-19 status, age in years and sex were almost always included in the sample metadata. Where available, HLA class I and class II types were taken from metadata supplied by the sample provider and were not determined by assay-based typing. Overall study results and their limits: Clinical and demographic metadata were provided uncurated, with the amount varying by source and participant.

The chain couples TRBV29-1 to TRBJ2-3, and 7 bases in between align with TRBD2. The sequenced material came from peripheral blood. This clonotype was sampled from a man aged 45 to 65 with active or convalescent COVID-19. Here the CDR3 is given as CSVLSWGGTDTQYF. DNA sequence: TGCAGCGTTTTATCATGGGGGGGAACAGATACGCAGTATTTT.